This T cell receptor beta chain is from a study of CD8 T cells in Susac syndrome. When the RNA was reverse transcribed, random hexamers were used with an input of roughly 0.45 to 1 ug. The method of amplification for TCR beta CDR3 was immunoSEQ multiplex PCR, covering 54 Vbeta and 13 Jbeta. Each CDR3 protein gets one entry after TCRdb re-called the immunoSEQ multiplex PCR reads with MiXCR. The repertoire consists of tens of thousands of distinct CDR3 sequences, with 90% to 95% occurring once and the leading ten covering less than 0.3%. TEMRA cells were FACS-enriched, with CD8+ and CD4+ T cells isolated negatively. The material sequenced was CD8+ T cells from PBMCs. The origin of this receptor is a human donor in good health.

The CDR3 protein is CASGTVQETQYF. CDR3 sequence (DNA): TGTGCCAGCGGGACAGTCCAAGAGACCCAGTACTTC. This rearrangement joins TRBV7-8 to TRBJ2-5; 7 bases map to TRBD1. The CDR3 covers 12 residues. V shed 8 bases and J 1 base; nucleotides not matched to a gene: 1. Germline V CDR1 and CDR2: SGHVS, FQNEAQ.